This T cell receptor beta chain was identified in a study of cytomegalovirus exposure and HLA in healthy donors. PCR primers comprised 60 Vbeta and 13 Jbeta primers. Sequencing was performed with immunoSEQ multiplex PCR; in TCRdb, only in-frame clones are kept and a portion is missing. The sample has 150,000 to 200,000 clones, over 75% seen once. CDR1 is SNHLY and CDR2 is FYNNEI in the germline V gene. This CDR3 is built from 13 residues. V shed 3 bases and J 4 bases; nucleotides not matched to a gene: 2. This clone occurred a few times. Source material: PBMCs. The sequence was obtained from a man aged 35 to 55 in good health and CMV-seropositive. The chain combines TRBV2 with TRBJ2-5; 7 bases line up with TRBD1. The CDR3 region is CASSDRDRETQYF. The CDR3 DNA sequence: TGTGCCAGCAGTGACCGGGACAGAGAGACCCAGTACTTC.